One sample yielded the 26 T cell receptor beta chains listed below, sequenced in a study of control samples from healthy donors and cancer patients. Only in-frame clones appear in the TCRdb table, and some are missing; sequencing was by immunoSEQ multiplex PCR. The sample yields about 96,000 clones, 80% to 95% seen once. The sequenced material came from blood. These receptors all stem from a young man in good health.

This chain links TRBV9 with TRBJ2-7; TRBD1 might be the D (6 bases). The V end lost 4 bases, the J end lost 2 bases, and 16 bases lay between the germline ends. The CDR3 totals 15 residues. The V gene's germline CDR1 is SGDLS and CDR2 YYNGEE. In DNA, the CDR3 is TGTGCCAGCAGCATTATGGACAGCCGACCCTACGAGCAGTACTTC. Its protein is CASSIMDSRPYEQYF.

The chain has TRBV18 and TRBJ1-1; D remains ambiguous. The CDR3 consists of 14 residues. CDR1 is KGHSH and CDR2 is LQKENI in the germline V gene. V was clipped by 2 bases and J by 5 bases, with 12 bases between them. The chain's CDR3 is CASSPKAERTEAFF. The CDR3 region has the DNA TGTGCCAGCTCACCAAAGGCAGAACGTACTGAAGCTTTCTTT.

The chain employs TRBV9 and TRBJ2-2; unclear D gene. With 2 bases removed from V and 7 bases from J, the gap between germline ends came to 9 bases. The CDR3 contains 13 residues. CDR1 is SGDLS and CDR2 is YYNGEE in the germline V gene. Here the CDR3 reads CASSVSPSGELFF. CDR3 nucleotide sequence: TGTGCCAGCAGCGTTAGCCCGAGCGGGGAGCTGTTTTTT. Based on the CDR3 plus reference TRBV9 and TRBJ2-2, the full variable domain is DSGVTQTPKHLITATGQRVTLRCSPRSGDLSVYWYQQSLDQGLQFLIQYYNGEERAKGNILERFSAQQFPDLHSELNLSSLELGDSALYFCASSVSPSGELFFGEGSRLTVL.

The chain recombines TRBV14 with TRBJ2-3; D is possibly TRBD1 (6 bases). The CDR3 consists of 12 residues. V lost 6 bases to trimming and J lost 3 bases, with 7 bases between them. Germline V lookup: CDR1 SGHDN, CDR2 FVKESK. For the CDR3, the DNA is TGTGCCAGCAGTCAGGGGACAGATACGCAGTATTTT. Protein product: CASSQGTDTQYF.

This clone was recorded a few times. This chain uses TRBV18 with TRBJ1-2, with 9 positions matching TRBD1. V trimming: 5 bases; J trimming: 8 bases; junction bases outside the gene matches: 12. The CDR3 totals 15 residues. The germline V gene encodes CDR1 KGHSH and CDR2 LQKENI. The CDR3 sequence: CASSTGTGRNRGYTF. The DNA of the CDR3 is TGTGCCAGCTCAACCGGGACAGGGAGGAATAGAGGCTACACCTTC.

This clone has only a few counts. The chain couples TRBV19 to TRBJ2-3, with TRBD1 matching over 12 bases. V shed 3 bases, J shed 6 bases, and the junction held 1 base outside the gene matches. Germline values: CDR1 LNHDA, CDR2 SQIVND (reference sequence). The CDR3 extends over 14 amino acids. The CDR3 DNA follows: TGTGCCAGTAGTATGGGACAGGGGGCTGATACGCAGTATTTT. Translating it yields CASSMGQGADTQYF. Filled out from reference TRBV19 and TRBJ2-3, the complete variable domain reads DGGITQSPKYLFRKEGQNVTLSCEQNLNHDAMYWYRQDPGQGLRLIYYSQIVNDFQKGDIAEGYSVSREKKESFPLTVTSAQKNPTAFYLCASSMGQGADTQYFGPGTRLTVL.

This clone was counted between two and nine times. The rearrangement joins TRBV20-1 to TRBJ2-2; D unresolved. The CDR3 has 11 amino acids. V lost 3 bases, J lost 8 bases, and 7 bases lay in between. Germline assignment: CDR1 DFQATT and CDR2 SNEGSKA (reference sequence). For the CDR3, the DNA is TGCAGTGCTAGCCCTGGGGGGGAGCTGTTTTTT. Protein product: CSASPGGELFF.

This clone is categorized as medium-sized. The chain carries TRBV6-4 and TRBJ1-1, with D possibly matching TRBD1 (6 bases). Germline V gives CDR1 MRHNA, CDR2 SNTAGT. V was cut by 0 bases and J by 3 bases, with 11 bases left in between. The CDR3 extends over 15 amino acids. The chain's CDR3 is CASSDSTGKYTEAFF. The DNA of the CDR3 is TGTGCCAGCAGTGACTCCACAGGGAAATACACTGAAGCTTTCTTT.

Remarks on this clone: An end of the junction does not agree with germline; a read error may underlie this. This chain connects TRBV3-1 (or the pseudogene TRBV3-2) to TRBJ1-1, with 7 bases lining up with TRBD1. CDR3 size: 11 residues. Germline-derived CDR1 and CDR2 are LGHDT and YNNKEL (reference sequence). CDR3 sequence: CVSSTGAEAFF. CDR3 DNA: TGTGTCAGCAGTACAGGGGCTGAAGCTTTCTTT.

This rearrangement joins TRBV20-1 to TRBJ2-1; D gene uncertain. V lost 3 bases and J 2 bases, leaving 17 bases between the germline ends. This CDR3 comprises 16 residues. Germline V gene sequence: CDR1 DFQATT, CDR2 SNEGSKA (reference sequence). In DNA form, the CDR3 reads TGCAGTGCTAGTTCCAAGGACGTAGGGACCTACAATGAGCAGTTCTTC. It translates to CSASSKDVGTYNEQFF.

The chain couples TRBV7-2 to TRBJ2-7; no clear D. V was trimmed by 1 base and J by 6 bases, leaving 7 bases between them. The V gene's germline CDR1 is SGHTA and CDR2 FQGNSA. The CDR3 has 12 amino acids. Here the CDR3 DNA reads TGTGCCAGCAGCTTAGAGGTAGGCGAGCAGTACTTC. Protein: CASSLEVGEQYF.

Only one count was recorded for this clone. This rearrangement joins TRBV19 to TRBJ2-2; 7 bases map to TRBD1. This CDR3 region has 15 residues. Germline V gene lookup returns CDR1 LNHDA and CDR2 SQIVND (reference sequence). Germline trimming cut 2 bases from V and 5 bases from J; bases unmatched to any gene: 5. The CDR3 here is CASSIYETGTGELFF. In nucleotides, the CDR3 is TGTGCCAGTAGTATATACGAGACAGGGACCGGGGAGCTGTTTTTT.

The V call is TRBV5-8, the J call TRBJ1-1; D possibly corresponds to TRBD1 (6 bases). Trimming left V 0 bases short and J 0 bases short, with 9 bases between. The germline CDR1 and CDR2 sequences are SGHTS and YDEGEE. The CDR3 spans 15 residues. The CDR3 nucleotides read TGTGCCAGCAGCTTGGGGAGGGGGATGAACACTGAAGCTTTCTTT. It yields the protein CASSLGRGMNTEAFF.

The rearrangement joins TRBV29-1 to TRBJ1-1, with a possible D match to TRBD1 (6 bases). V was clipped by 3 bases and J by 4 bases, with 15 bases between them. The CDR3 spans 14 residues. Germline V gene lookup returns CDR1 SQVTM and CDR2 ANQGSEA. DNA of the CDR3: TGCAGCGTTGATAAGGGGGTTGGGAGCACTGAAGCTTTCTTT. Encoded protein: CSVDKGVGSTEAFF.

This clone came up once. The chain is built from TRBV5-1 and TRBJ1-3; TRBD1 matches 8 bases. Per the germline V gene, CDR1 is SGHRS and CDR2 is YFSETQ. V dropped 4 bases and J dropped 0; count of bases not matched to a gene: 3. The CDR3 spans 15 residues. DNA of the CDR3: TGCGCCAGCAGCGGAGGACAGGGCTCTGGAAACACCATATATTTT. Its translation: CASSGGQGSGNTIYF.

V gene TRBV19 combines with J gene TRBJ1-2, with D possibly matching TRBD1 (5 bases). V was clipped by 2 bases and J by 4 bases, with 14 bases between them. This CDR3 comprises 15 residues. The germline gives CDR1 LNHDA, CDR2 SQIVND (reference sequence). The CDR3 DNA is TGTGCCAGTAGTATAATCCCCCCGGGGCGCTATGGCTACACCTTC. This gives the protein CASSIIPPGRYGYTF.

This clone is a singleton in its sample. DNA of the CDR3: TGTGCCAGCAGTTACTCGATGATCCGGACAATCGGAGGCTACACCTTC. Its translation: CASSYSMIRTIGGYTF. The chain carries TRBV6-5 and TRBJ1-2; D may be TRBD1 (5 bases). CDR1 is MNHEY and CDR2 is SVGAGI in the germline V gene. CDR3 length: 16 amino acids. V dropped 0 bases and J dropped 8 bases, with 19 bases sitting between them.

This rearrangement joins TRBV3-1 (or the pseudogene TRBV3-2) to TRBJ1-1; D is ambiguous. This CDR3 spans 16 amino acids. Germline loops: CDR1 LGHDT, CDR2 YNNKEL (reference sequence). V was cut by 2 bases and J by 2 bases, with 15 bases left in between. The CDR3 loop is CASSQSNPGLNTEAFF. The DNA for the CDR3 is TGTGCCAGCAGCCAAAGTAATCCGGGCCTTAACACTGAAGCTTTCTTT.

The chain has TRBV2 and TRBJ1-2; 7 bases align to TRBD1. After removal of 8 bases from V and 2 bases from J, the junction contained 17 bases not matched to a gene. Germline assignment: CDR1 SNHLY and CDR2 FYNNEI. The CDR3 has 17 amino acids. The DNA of the CDR3 is TGTGCCAGCGTATCCACGATTTTCAGGGGGACGAACTATGGCTACACCTTC. Its translation is CASVSTIFRGTNYGYTF. Together with reference TRBV2 and TRBJ1-2, the CDR3 gives the full variable domain: EPEVTQTPSHQVTQMGQEVILRCVPISNHLYFYWYRQILGQKVEFLVSFYNNEISEKSEIFDDQFSVERPDGSNFTLKIRSTKLEDSAMYFCASVSTIFRGTNYGYTFGSGTRLTVV.

The rearrangement links TRBV6-1 to TRBJ1-3, with no clear D. This CDR3 region has 15 residues. Trimming stripped 3 bases from V and 3 bases from J, with 12 bases between. Germline V gives CDR1 MNHNS, CDR2 SASEGT. DNA of the CDR3: TGTGCCAGCAGTGATTGGGCCACACTTGGAAACACCATATATTTT. Its protein product is CASSDWATLGNTIYF.

V and J are TRBV19 and TRBJ2-1, with D possibly matching TRBD1 (6 bases). V was clipped by 5 bases and J by 7 bases, with 15 bases between them. This CDR3 is 14 amino acids long. Germline CDR1 is LNHDA and CDR2 is SQIVND (reference sequence). For the CDR3, the DNA is TGTGCCAGTAGTGTACAGGGTATGGTGAATGAGCAGTTCTTC. This gives the protein CASSVQGMVNEQFF.

The chain uses TRBV4-3 and TRBJ1-2, with D possibly matching TRBD1 (5 bases). Trimming removed 0 bases at V and 6 bases at J, with 14 bases between. Germline V gene lookup returns CDR1 LGHNA and CDR2 YSLEER. CDR3 length: 15 residues. Here the CDR3 reads CASSQEYRPRDGYTF. The CDR3 DNA sequence: TGCGCCAGCAGCCAAGAATACAGGCCTAGAGATGGCTACACCTTC.

The genes are TRBV9 and TRBJ2-7; D is perhaps TRBD2 (6 bases). Germline V gene data show CDR1 as SGDLS and CDR2 as YYNGEE. V lost 3 bases and J 0 bases, leaving 10 bases between the germline ends. There are 14 residues in the CDR3. The CDR3 DNA reads as TGTGCCAGCAGCGCTGGAGGGAGCTCCTACGAGCAGTACTTC. This codes for CASSAGGSSYEQYF.

This clone was seen just once. The chain uses TRBV2 and TRBJ2-7, with TRBD1 matching 8 bases. CDR1 and CDR2 (germline): SNHLY, FYNNEI. CDR3 length equals 14 residues. As DNA, the CDR3 is TGTGCTATCACCGGGACAGGTTCTTCCTACGAGCAGTACTTC. Translated, it gives CAITGTGSSYEQYF.

The chain recombines TRBV7-6 with TRBJ2-1; D call uncertain. Trimming pared 1 base from V and 4 bases from J, leaving 11 bases between. The CDR3 is made up of 15 amino acids. CDR1 is SGHVS, CDR2 FNYEAQ, per germline. The CDR3 DNA reads TGTGCCAGCAGCTTAGTCGCTAGGGATTACAATGAGCAGTTCTTC. Protein sequence: CASSLVARDYNEQFF.

The rearrangement joins TRBV15 to TRBJ1-5; D remains unclear. Germline V gene sequence: CDR1 LNHNV, CDR2 YYDKDF (reference sequence). Trimming removed 2 bases from V and 5 bases from J, with 4 bases in between. The CDR3 covers 12 residues. CDR3 amino acids: CATSRQYQPQHF. The DNA of the CDR3 is TGTGCCACCAGCAGACAATATCAGCCCCAGCATTTT.